This TCR beta chain was identified in a study of T-cell reconstitution after alpha-beta-depleted transplantation in children. Study-wide findings and caveats: The authors attributed T-cell counts and diversity one year after transplant mostly to newly produced T cells. Reportedly, only several hundred clones from non-depleted graft cells drove alpha-beta T-cell counts at about two months.

Trimming took 5 bases from V and 0 from J; bases not matched to a gene: 13. The CDR3 runs to 19 residues. In regard to this clonotype: Its matching antigen is unknown.

Unique molecular identifiers tagged the TCRbeta library. TCRdb re-analysed the PCR reads in MiXCR, keeping a single row per CDR3 protein. The repertoire includes about 600,000 distinct CDR3 sequences, under 25% of them detected once, and approximately 14% sits in the top ten. Here the sequenced sample was PBMCs, mostly from graft donor cells, taken 360 days after TCRalphabeta/CD19-depleted stem cell transplant. The clonotype was recovered from a boy in the first two years of life who had a stem cell transplant for acute myeloid leukemia, so the T cells may come from the graft donor. This chain joins TRBV12-3 or TRBV12-4 and TRBJ2-2; 9 bases are a match to TRBD1. The CDR3 is CASSPRDRALFANTGELFF. The CDR3 coding sequence is TGTGCCAGCAGTCCCCGGGACAGGGCCTTGTTCGCGAACACCGGGGAGCTGTTTTTT.